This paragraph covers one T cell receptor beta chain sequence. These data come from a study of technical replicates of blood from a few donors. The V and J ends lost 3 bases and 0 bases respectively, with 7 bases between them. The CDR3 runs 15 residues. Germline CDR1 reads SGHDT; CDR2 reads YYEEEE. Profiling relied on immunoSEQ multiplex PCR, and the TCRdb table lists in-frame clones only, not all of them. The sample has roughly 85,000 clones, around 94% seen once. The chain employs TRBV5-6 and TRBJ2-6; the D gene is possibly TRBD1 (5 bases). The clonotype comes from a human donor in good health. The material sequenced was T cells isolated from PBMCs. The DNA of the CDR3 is TGTGCCAGCAGCTCAGGGTACTCTGGGGCCAACGTCCTGACTTTC. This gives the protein CASSSGYSGANVLTF. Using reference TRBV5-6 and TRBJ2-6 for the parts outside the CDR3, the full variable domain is DAGVTQSPTHLIKTRGQQVTLRCSPKSGHDTVSWYQQALGQGPQFIFQYYEEEERQRGNFPDRFSGHQFPNYSSELNVNALLLGDSALYLCASSSGYSGANVLTFGAGSRLTVL.